Shown below are 11 T cell receptor beta chains from a single sample sequenced in a study of blood T cell repertoires in COVID-19. TCRdb's table, derived via immunoSEQ multiplex PCR, lists solely in-frame clones and lacks some. Seen here are some 350,000 clones, around 91% observed once, and the top ten hold approximately 3.5%. The sequenced sample consisted of peripheral blood. The receptors shown here come from a woman aged 18-29 years who had recovered from COVID-19.

The chain has TRBV6-5 and TRBJ1-5; D uncertain. There are 13 residues in the CDR3. The germline CDR1 and CDR2 sequences are MNHEY and SVGAGI. With 6 bases removed from V and 0 bases from J, the gap between germline ends came to 6 bases. In DNA, the CDR3 is TGTGCCAGCAGCCCCAATAGCAATCAGCCCCAGCATTTT. It yields the protein CASSPNSNQPQHF.

The rearrangement uses TRBV11-3 and TRBJ2-1; 14 positions match TRBD2. Germline CDR1 reads SGHNT; CDR2 reads YENEEA. The CDR3 is 15 residues long. V gave up 5 bases and J gave up 9 bases; unmatched junction bases: 6. This chain's CDR3 is CASSLGLAGGGEQFF. The CDR3 DNA sequence: TGTGCCAGCAGCCTAGGACTAGCGGGAGGCGGTGAGCAGTTCTTC.

The chain links TRBV27 to TRBJ2-3; 7 bases map to TRBD1. The CDR3 loop spans 15 amino acids. The J segment lost 7 bases and the V segment lost 3 bases, leaving 10 bases of the junction unmatched. The germline V gene encodes CDR1 MNHEY and CDR2 SMNVEV (reference sequence). The CDR3 nucleotides are TGTGCCAGCAGTTTGGACAGGCCCTCCAGGAATACGCAGTATTTT. Its protein is CASSLDRPSRNTQYF.

The chain is built from TRBV9 and TRBJ2-3; 7 bases agree with TRBD2. Germline trimming cut 0 bases from V and 5 bases from J; bases unmatched to any gene: 6. In germline, CDR1 is SGDLS, CDR2 YYNGEE. The CDR3 runs to 15 residues. The CDR3 reads CASSVGLADLDTQYF. CDR3 DNA sequence: TGTGCCAGCAGCGTAGGTCTAGCGGATCTAGATACGCAGTATTTT.

The chain uses TRBV27 and TRBJ1-2, with D possibly matching TRBD1 (6 bases). V lost 1 base and J lost 6, with 9 bases in between. Germline V gives CDR1 MNHEY, CDR2 SMNVEV (reference sequence). There are 13 residues in the CDR3. DNA for the CDR3: TGTGCCAGCAGTTTATGGGCAGGGGATGGCTACACCTTC. Residues: CASSLWAGDGYTF.

The chain employs TRBV5-6 and TRBJ2-3; 8 bases match TRBD1. In germline, CDR1 is SGHDT, CDR2 YYEEEE. The junction had 5 bases not matched to a gene; V was cut back by 4 bases and J by 4 bases. The CDR3 consists of 14 residues. The CDR3, as DNA: TGTGCCAGCAGCGAACAGGGGGTATCAGATACGCAGTATTTT. It encodes CASSEQGVSDTQYF.

This chain joins TRBV30 and TRBJ1-2, with D perhaps TRBD1 (6 bases). V was cut by 2 bases and J by 0 bases, with 7 bases left in between. Germline CDR1 and CDR2: GTSNPN and SVGIG (reference sequence). This CDR3 has 13 amino acids. The CDR3 DNA reads TGTGCCTGGAGTCGACAGGCTAACTATGGCTACACCTTC. This sequence encodes CAWSRQANYGYTF.

This clone was observed once. The rearrangement uses TRBV4-3 and TRBJ2-1; 10 nucleotides agree with TRBD2. There are 17 residues in the CDR3. The V gene end was trimmed by 0 bases and the J gene end by 6 bases; junction bases not matched to a gene: 8. Germline-derived CDR1 and CDR2 are LGHNA and YSLEER. In nucleotides, the CDR3 is TGCGCCAGCAGCCAAGACAGGCTAGCGGGAGTGGGCAATGAGCAGTTCTTC. Translated, it gives CASSQDRLAGVGNEQFF.

The rearrangement joins TRBV12-3 or TRBV12-4 to TRBJ2-1; 7 nucleotides agree with TRBD2. The CDR3 contains 13 residues. V lost 8 bases and J lost 12; bases outside the gene matches: 13. The CDR3 is CASGSPSSGLQFF. The CDR3 DNA sequence: TGTGCCAGCGGTTCCCCCTCTAGCGGATTGCAGTTCTTC.

This rearrangement joins TRBV18 to TRBJ1-6, with D perhaps matching TRBD1 (5 bases). The CDR3 sequence is 15 residues long. The germline V and J ends were trimmed by 3 bases and 4 bases, with 10 bases remaining between them. The germline gives CDR1 KGHSH, CDR2 LQKENI. CDR3 sequence reads: CASSPSGTYNSPLHF. The CDR3 nucleotides read TGTGCCAGCTCACCCTCCGGGACTTATAATTCACCCCTCCACTTT.

The chain has TRBV11-3 and TRBJ2-3; D might be TRBD2 (5 bases). The CDR3 extends over 18 amino acids. Germline V gene sequence: CDR1 SGHNT, CDR2 YENEEA. The V gene lost 0 bases and the J gene lost 0 bases, with 16 bases spanning the gap. CDR3 residues: CASSLDPPGKASTDTQYF. The CDR3 DNA sequence: TGTGCCAGCAGCTTAGATCCTCCGGGAAAAGCTAGCACAGATACGCAGTATTTT.